These 19 T cell receptor beta chains originate from one sample sequenced in a study of PD-1 blockade in classical Hodgkin lymphoma. Sequencing was performed with immunoSEQ multiplex PCR; in TCRdb, only in-frame clones are kept and a portion is missing. The repertoire consists of some 24,000 clones, with roughly three quarters occurring once and the leading ten covering 6.7%. Each and every patient relapsed after autologous stem cell transplantation, and patients got differing brentuximab vedotin exposure. The sequencing here drew on peripheral blood mononuclear cells (PBMCs), taken at baseline. The receptors derive from a human donor with classical Hodgkin lymphoma.

The chain is built from TRBV19 and TRBJ2-3; the D is unclear. The CDR3 is 14 residues long. Germline lookup yields CDR1 LNHDA and CDR2 SQIVND (reference sequence). V shed 3 bases and J shed 2 bases, with 9 bases lying between them. The DNA of the CDR3 is TGTGCCAGTAGTATTAGTCAGAACACAGATACGCAGTATTTT. Translating gives CASSISQNTDTQYF.

CDR3 sequence: CASSVASGGNEQFF. CDR3 sequence (DNA): TGTGCCAGCAGCGTGGCTAGCGGGGGGAATGAGCAGTTCTTC. The chain employs TRBV9 and TRBJ2-1, with 11 bases that match TRBD2. The V segment lost 2 bases and the J segment 7 bases; nucleotides outside the gene matches: 2. The CDR3 loop spans 14 amino acids. Germline-derived CDR1 and CDR2 are SGDLS and YYNGEE.

The chain links TRBV27 to TRBJ2-3; weak D call: TRBD2 (6 bases). This CDR3 is built from 15 residues. Trimming took 6 bases from V and 0 from J, leaving 13 bases between them. Germline CDR1 and CDR2: MNHEY and SMNVEV (reference sequence). The CDR3 reads CASSLSGISTDTQYF. As DNA, the CDR3 is TGTGCCAGCAGCCTTAGCGGAATTAGCACAGATACGCAGTATTTT.

V is TRBV5-4 and J is TRBJ2-5; D unclear. Trimming took off 2 bases at V and 1 base at J, with 0 bases between the two ends. Per germline, CDR1 SGHNT and CDR2 YYREEE (reference sequence). CDR3 length: 11 amino acids. The CDR3 sequence: CASSFQETQYF. The CDR3 nucleotides are TGTGCCAGCAGCTTCCAAGAGACCCAGTACTTC.

This clone occurred a few times. The gene calls are TRBV30 and TRBJ2-1; D perhaps matches TRBD1 (6 bases). The CDR3 contains 14 residues. Germline CDR1 GTSNPN, CDR2 SVGIG (reference sequence). V was pared by 3 bases and J by 10 bases, with 19 bases between. CDR3 bases: TGTGCCTGGAGAAGGATGGCGGCGCAGGGGGAGCAGTTCTTC. Translated, it gives CAWRRMAAQGEQFF.

The chain joins TRBV4-3 to TRBJ2-7; the D call may be TRBD1 or TRBD2 (5 bases each). With 0 bases removed from V and 6 bases from J, the gap between germline ends came to 12 bases. The CDR3 covers 14 residues. Germline CDR1 reads LGHNA; CDR2 reads YSLEER. The CDR3 here is CASSQDGTALEQYF. CDR3 bases: TGCGCCAGCAGCCAAGATGGGACGGCCCTCGAGCAGTACTTC.

The V call is TRBV11-3, the J call TRBJ1-5, with D tentatively TRBD1 (5 bases). The V end was cut by 5 bases, the J end by 5 bases, with 22 bases between. The CDR3 spans 17 residues. The germline gives CDR1 SGHNT, CDR2 YENEEA. The CDR3 region is CASSPRAGREEDQPQHF. CDR3 sequence (DNA): TGTGCCAGCAGCCCCCGAGCAGGCAGGGAGGAGGATCAGCCCCAGCATTTT. Variable domain in full (rest from reference TRBV11-3 and TRBJ1-5): EAGVVQSPRYKIIEKKQPVAFWCNPISGHNTLYWYLQNLGQGPELLIRYENEEAVDDSQLPKDRFSAERLKGVDSTLKIQPAELGDSAVYLCASSPRAGREEDQPQHFGDGTRLSIL.

The chain carries TRBV4-3 and TRBJ1-6; D uncertain. Germline CDR1 and CDR2: LGHNA and YSLEER. This CDR3 spans 15 amino acids. V was cut by 1 base and J by 5 bases, with 9 bases left in between. Here the CDR3 DNA reads TGCGCCAGCAGCCAAGCGGCGCGGGATAATTCACCCCTCCACTTT. It encodes CASSQAARDNSPLHF.

CDR3 coding DNA: TGTGCCAGCAGCCAGGACAGGGGTGACACCGGGGAGCTGTTTTTT. This sequence encodes CASSQDRGDTGELFF. The chain recombines TRBV7-6 with TRBJ2-2, with 9 bases lining up with TRBD1. CDR1 is SGHVS and CDR2 is FNYEAQ in the germline V gene. The ends lost 5 bases at V and 3 bases at J; junction bases unmatched: 4. The CDR3 is made up of 15 amino acids.

The V call is TRBV7-2, the J call TRBJ1-2; D gene ambiguous. V was clipped by 5 bases and J by 2 bases, with 12 bases between them. The CDR3 totals 14 residues. Germline V gene data show CDR1 as SGHTA and CDR2 as FQGNSA. The CDR3 DNA reads TGTGCCAGCAGCCATAGGACGGGGAACTATGGCTACACCTTC. This encodes CASSHRTGNYGYTF.

This clone was counted once. This chain joins TRBV10-3 and TRBJ2-2, with D hard to call. CDR1 and CDR2 (germline): ENHRY, SYGVKD. V was clipped by 8 bases and J by 4 bases, with 11 bases between them. This CDR3 comprises 13 residues. Here the CDR3 reads CAISGVGTGELFF. Here the CDR3 DNA reads TGTGCCATCTCAGGAGTGGGCACCGGGGAGCTGTTTTTT.

CDR3 protein: CASSLVETQYF. DNA of the CDR3: TGTGCCAGCAGCTTGGTAGAGACCCAGTACTTC. The J gene is TRBJ2-5, the V gene TRBV5-6; no clear D gene. This CDR3 is built from 11 residues. Germline V gene sequence: CDR1 SGHDT, CDR2 YYEEEE. Trimming cost V 0 bases and J 4 bases, with 1 base left between them.

The rearrangement uses TRBV28 and TRBJ1-4; possible D gene TRBD1, 6 bases. The CDR3 contains 15 residues. V gave up 4 bases and J gave up 4 bases, with 13 bases separating them. Germline assignment: CDR1 MDHEN and CDR2 SYDVKM. CDR3 residues: CASSSLQGINEKLFF. The CDR3 DNA reads TGTGCCAGCAGTTCACTACAGGGAATTAATGAAAAACTGTTTTTT. The full variable domain, with the rest looked up from reference TRBV28 and TRBJ1-4, is DVKVTQSSRYLVKRTGEKVFLECVQDMDHENMFWYRQDPGLGLRLIYFSYDVKMKEKGDIPEGYSVSREKKERFSLILESASTNQTSMYLCASSSLQGINEKLFFGSGTQLSVL.

V gene TRBV6-4 combines with J gene TRBJ2-7; D is undetermined. This CDR3 spans 15 amino acids. Germline V gene data show CDR1 as MRHNA and CDR2 as SNTAGT. V was pared by 6 bases and J by 1 base, with 16 bases between. CDR3 nucleotides: TGTGCCAGCAGCCTAACGGGTGGAGTGTCCTACGAGCAGTACTTC. Its translation is CASSLTGGVSYEQYF.

The chain recombines TRBV4-3 with TRBJ2-3; TRBD2 aligns across 11 bases. This CDR3 has 16 amino acids. The V gene end was trimmed by 2 bases and the J gene end by 2 bases; junction bases not matched to a gene: 3. CDR1 and CDR2 from the germline V gene are LGHNA and YSLEER. This CDR3 reads CASSQLAGGITDTQYF. DNA of the CDR3: TGCGCCAGCAGCCAACTAGCGGGGGGAATCACAGATACGCAGTATTTT.

The chain carries TRBV10-3 and TRBJ2-3, with D perhaps being TRBD1 or TRBD2 (5 bases each). V was pared by 3 bases and J by 5 bases, with 12 bases between. The CDR3 loop spans 14 amino acids. Germline V gene data show CDR1 as ENHRY and CDR2 as SYGVKD. CDR3 nucleotide sequence: TGTGCCATCAGTGACCCGGGACCGGGAGATACGCAGTATTTT. This encodes CAISDPGPGDTQYF.

V and J are TRBV5-1 and TRBJ2-1; possible D gene TRBD2, 6 bases. Between the trimmed V and J ends, which lost 6 bases and 4 bases, there was a span of 17 bases. The germline V gene has CDR1 SGHRS and CDR2 YFSETQ. The CDR3 is 15 residues long. The chain's CDR3 is CASTRDSTIYNEQFF. CDR3 in DNA: TGCGCCAGCACTCGGGACTCAACGATTTACAATGAGCAGTTCTTC. Variable domain in full (rest from reference TRBV5-1 and TRBJ2-1): KAGVTQTPRYLIKTRGQQVTLSCSPISGHRSVSWYQQTPGQGLQFLFEYFSETQRNKGNFPGRFSGRQFSNSRSEMNVSTLELGDSALYLCASTRDSTIYNEQFFGPGTRLTVL.

This chain connects TRBV29-1 to TRBJ1-1; tentative D call: TRBD1 (6 bases). CDR3 size: 14 residues. V was pared by 0 bases and J by 7 bases, with 15 bases between. Germline V gives CDR1 SQVTM, CDR2 ANQGSEA. CDR3 amino acids: CSVEEGTGSNEAFF. The CDR3 DNA reads as TGCAGCGTTGAAGAGGGAACAGGGAGTAATGAAGCTTTCTTT.

The rearrangement links TRBV28 to TRBJ2-1; 14 bases map to TRBD2. CDR1 is MDHEN, CDR2 SYDVKM, per germline. V lost 6 bases to trimming and J lost 7 bases; unmatched junction nucleotides: 2. This CDR3 contains 14 residues. As DNA, the CDR3 is TGTGCCAGCAGAGGGACTAGCGGGGGAAATGAGCAGTTCTTC. This gives the protein CASRGTSGGNEQFF.